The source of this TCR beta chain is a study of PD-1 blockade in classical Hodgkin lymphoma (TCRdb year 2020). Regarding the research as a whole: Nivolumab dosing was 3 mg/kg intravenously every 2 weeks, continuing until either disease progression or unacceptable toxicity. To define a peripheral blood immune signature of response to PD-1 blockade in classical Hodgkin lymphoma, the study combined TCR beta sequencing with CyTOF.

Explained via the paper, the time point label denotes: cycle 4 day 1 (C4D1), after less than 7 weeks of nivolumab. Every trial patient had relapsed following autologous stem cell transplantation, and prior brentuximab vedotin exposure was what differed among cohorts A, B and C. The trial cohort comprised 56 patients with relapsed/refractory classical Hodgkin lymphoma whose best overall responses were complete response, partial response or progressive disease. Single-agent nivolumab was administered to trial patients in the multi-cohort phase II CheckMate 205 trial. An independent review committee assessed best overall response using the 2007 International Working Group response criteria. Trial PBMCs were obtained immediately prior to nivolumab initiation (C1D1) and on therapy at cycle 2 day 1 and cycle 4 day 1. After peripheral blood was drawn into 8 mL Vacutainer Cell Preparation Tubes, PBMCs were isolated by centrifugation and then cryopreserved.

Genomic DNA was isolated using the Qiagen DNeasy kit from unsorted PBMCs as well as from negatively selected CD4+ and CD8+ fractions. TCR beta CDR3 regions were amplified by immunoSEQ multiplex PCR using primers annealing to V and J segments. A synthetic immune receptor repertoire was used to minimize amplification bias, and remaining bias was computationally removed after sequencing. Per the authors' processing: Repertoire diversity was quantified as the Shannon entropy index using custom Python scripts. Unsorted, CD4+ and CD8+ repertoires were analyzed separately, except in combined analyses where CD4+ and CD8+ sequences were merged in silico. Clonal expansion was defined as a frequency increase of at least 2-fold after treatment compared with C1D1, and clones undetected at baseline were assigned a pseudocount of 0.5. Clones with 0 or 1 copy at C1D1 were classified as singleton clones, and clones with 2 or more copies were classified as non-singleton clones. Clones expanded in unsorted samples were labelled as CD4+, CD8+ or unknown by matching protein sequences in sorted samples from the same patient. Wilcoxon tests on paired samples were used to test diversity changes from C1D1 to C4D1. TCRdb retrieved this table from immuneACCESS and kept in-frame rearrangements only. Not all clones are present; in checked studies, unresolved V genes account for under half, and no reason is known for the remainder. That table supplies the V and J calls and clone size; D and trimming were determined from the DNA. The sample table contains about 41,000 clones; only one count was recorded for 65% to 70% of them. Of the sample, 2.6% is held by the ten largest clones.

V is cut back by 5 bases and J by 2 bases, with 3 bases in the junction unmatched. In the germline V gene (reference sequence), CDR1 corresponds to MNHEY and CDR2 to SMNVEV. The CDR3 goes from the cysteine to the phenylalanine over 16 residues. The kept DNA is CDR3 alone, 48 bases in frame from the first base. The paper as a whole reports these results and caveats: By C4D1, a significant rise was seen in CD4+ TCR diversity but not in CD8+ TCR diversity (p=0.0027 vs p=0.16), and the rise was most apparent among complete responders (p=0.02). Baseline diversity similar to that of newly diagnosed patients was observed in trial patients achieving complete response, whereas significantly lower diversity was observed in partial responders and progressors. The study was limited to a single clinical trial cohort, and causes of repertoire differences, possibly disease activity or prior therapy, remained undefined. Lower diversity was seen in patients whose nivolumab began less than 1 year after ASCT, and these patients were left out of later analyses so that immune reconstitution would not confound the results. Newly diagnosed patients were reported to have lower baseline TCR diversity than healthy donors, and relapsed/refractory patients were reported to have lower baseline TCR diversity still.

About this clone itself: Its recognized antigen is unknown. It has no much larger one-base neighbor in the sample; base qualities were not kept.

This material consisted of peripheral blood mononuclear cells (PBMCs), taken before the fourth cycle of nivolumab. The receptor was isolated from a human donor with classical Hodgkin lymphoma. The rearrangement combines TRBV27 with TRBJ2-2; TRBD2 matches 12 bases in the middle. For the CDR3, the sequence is CASSLAGGHNTGELFF. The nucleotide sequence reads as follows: TGTGCCAGCAGTCTAGCGGGGGGGCATAACACCGGGGAGCTGTTTTTT.